This T cell receptor (beta chain) was captured by sequencing in a study of shared clonotypes between healthy human individuals. Across the study: Three CD4 naive, three CD4 memory, two CD8 naive and one CD8 memory plate were used per donor.

Free of recent acute infections or vaccinations, the donors were healthy HIV-negative adults. Clones were read by immunoSEQ multiplex PCR, and TCRdb kept only the in-frame ones, dropping some. The data contain approximately 1.5 million clones, approximately 98.5% of them seen just once; the ten biggest clones take up approximately 0.38%. V lost 6 bases, J lost 1 base, and 15 bases lay in between. CDR3 length equals 15 residues. CDR1 MDHEN and CDR2 SYDVKM come from the germline V gene. The count of this clone is one. Its antigen remains unidentified. Study conclusions and caveats: The study found lower generation probabilities in non-shared clonotypes than in those shared by all four donors.

Sequencing used naive CD4+ T cells sorted from blood. Subset here: CD45RA+ positively selected. This receptor was taken from a man between 25 and 39 years old in good health. The chain combines TRBV28 with TRBJ1-2; perhaps TRBD1 as D (5 bases). DNA for the CDR3: TGTGCCAGCAGGCCCTCGGGACTGCTTAACTATGGCTACACCTTC. Protein: CASRPSGLLNYGYTF.